These 13 T cell receptor beta chains were all obtained from the same sample, sequenced in a study of cytomegalovirus exposure and HLA in healthy donors. The PCR ran on 60 Vbeta and 13 Jbeta primers. Profiled with immunoSEQ multiplex PCR; TCRdb holds only in-frame clones, not every one. The sample's table shows over 100,000 clones. Specimen: PBMCs. These receptors were collected from a man under 40 in good health and CMV-seronegative.

This chain joins TRBV5-1 and TRBJ2-3; maybe TRBD1 (5 bases). The CDR3 length is 15 residues. Germline V gene sequence: CDR1 SGHRS, CDR2 YFSETQ. Deletions cut 3 bases from V and 0 bases from J, with 11 bases between. CDR3 nucleotide sequence: TGCGCCAGCAGCTCCGGACACCCTAGCACAGATACGCAGTATTTT. It codes for CASSSGHPSTDTQYF. The whole variable domain, filled in from reference TRBV5-1 and TRBJ2-3, reads KAGVTQTPRYLIKTRGQQVTLSCSPISGHRSVSWYQQTPGQGLQFLFEYFSETQRNKGNFPGRFSGRQFSNSRSEMNVSTLELGDSALYLCASSSGHPSTDTQYFGPGTRLTVL.

The rearrangement uses TRBV6-1 and TRBJ1-4; a weak D match, TRBD1 (5 bases). V was clipped by 5 bases and J by 0 bases, with 7 bases between them. The CDR3 has 14 residues. Germline loops: CDR1 MNHNS, CDR2 SASEGT. CDR3 DNA sequence: TGTGCCAGCAGTTCAGGGTCAACTAATGAAAAACTGTTTTTT. It is translated as CASSSGSTNEKLFF.

The chain couples TRBV5-4 to TRBJ2-2; TRBD1 matches 10 bases. There are 15 residues in the CDR3. Unmatched junction bases numbered 5, after V lost 4 bases and J lost 5 bases. The V gene's germline CDR1 is SGHNT and CDR2 YYREEE (reference sequence). DNA for the CDR3: TGTGCCAGCAGCCGACAGGGGGCGGGGACCGGGGAGCTGTTTTTT. It yields the protein CASSRQGAGTGELFF.

CDR3: CASSPGTGRNEQFF. The CDR3 bases are TGTGCCAGCTCCCCCGGGACAGGGAGAAATGAGCAGTTCTTC. V and J are TRBV18 and TRBJ2-1, with TRBD1 identical over 9 bases. J was trimmed by 7 bases and V by 6 bases; bases with no gene match: 7. The CDR3 length is 14 residues. Germline lookup yields CDR1 KGHSH and CDR2 LQKENI.

This chain joins TRBV6-5 and TRBJ2-1; TRBD1 matches at 10 bases. The CDR3 loop spans 16 amino acids. V lost 0 bases to trimming and J lost 12 bases; unmatched junction nucleotides: 11. Germline loops: CDR1 MNHEY, CDR2 SVGAGI. The CDR3 is CASSYSLGTGVRGQFF. CDR3 DNA sequence: TGTGCCAGCAGTTACTCGCTAGGGACAGGGGTCCGGGGGCAGTTCTTC.

The chain combines TRBV6-1 with TRBJ1-5, with D possibly being TRBD1 (5 bases). The CDR3 loop spans 15 amino acids. Trimming removed 1 base at V and 3 bases at J, with 10 bases between. CDR1 is MNHNS and CDR2 is SASEGT in the germline V gene. The CDR3 nucleotides read TGTGCCAGCAGTGAAGTACCGGGGGACAATCAGCCCCAGCATTTT. Its protein is CASSEVPGDNQPQHF.

This sequence joins TRBV7-2 and TRBJ1-5; D unresolved. The V gene lost 5 bases and the J gene lost 4 bases, with 9 bases spanning the gap. The germline V gene has CDR1 SGHTA and CDR2 FQGNSA. The CDR3 totals 13 residues. The CDR3 region has the DNA TGTGCCAGCAGCCCAGACTTAAATCAGCCCCAGCATTTT. Amino acids: CASSPDLNQPQHF.

In regard to this clone: The same CDR3 also results from other DNA sequences found in this sample. The chain employs TRBV5-1 and TRBJ1-2; TRBD1 matches 8 bases. CDR1 and CDR2 from the germline V gene are SGHRS and YFSETQ. The CDR3 runs 14 residues. V lost 0 bases, J lost 6 bases, and 4 bases stayed unmatched. CDR3 in amino acids: CASSLEQGADGYTF. CDR3 nucleotides: TGCGCCAGCAGCTTGGAGCAGGGGGCGGATGGCTACACCTTC.

The chain joins TRBV9 to TRBJ2-7; TRBD1 aligns across 9 bases. Germline assignment: CDR1 SGDLS and CDR2 YYNGEE. Trimming removed 3 bases from V and 5 bases from J; junction bases left unmatched: 9. This CDR3 contains 15 residues. CDR3 nucleotide sequence: TGTGCCAGCAGCGCTACCGGGACAGGGTCCCACGAGCAGTACTTC. Translated, it gives CASSATGTGSHEQYF.

The V call is TRBV28, the J call TRBJ1-2; D is undetermined. The CDR3 runs 14 residues. Trimming took off 1 base at V and 7 bases at J, with 13 bases between the two ends. Germline V lookup: CDR1 MDHEN, CDR2 SYDVKM. The CDR3 region is CASSLSPELFGYTF. CDR3 nucleotide sequence: TGTGCCAGCAGTTTATCCCCTGAACTCTTTGGCTACACCTTC.

The chain couples TRBV5-1 to TRBJ2-5; D may be TRBD1 (6 bases). Trimming shortened V by 1 base and J by 5 bases, and 9 bases separated the two germline ends. The CDR3 has 13 amino acids. CDR1 and CDR2 from the germline V gene are SGHRS and YFSETQ. CDR3 nucleotides: TGCGCCAGCAGCTTGACAGGGAAGGAGACCCAGTACTTC. It codes for CASSLTGKETQYF. Using reference TRBV5-1 and TRBJ2-5 for the parts outside the CDR3, the full variable domain is KAGVTQTPRYLIKTRGQQVTLSCSPISGHRSVSWYQQTPGQGLQFLFEYFSETQRNKGNFPGRFSGRQFSNSRSEMNVSTLELGDSALYLCASSLTGKETQYFGPGTRLLVL.

The chain has TRBV7-9 and TRBJ2-7; 9 bases are a match to TRBD1. V lost 1 base, J lost 12 bases, and 4 bases stayed unmatched. This CDR3 has 12 residues. The germline V gene encodes CDR1 SEHNR and CDR2 FQNEAQ (reference sequence). CDR3 bases: TGTGCCAGCAGCTTAGAACAGGGGGCAGGGTACTTC. It yields the protein CASSLEQGAGYF.

The rearrangement uses TRBV6-1 and TRBJ1-2, with a possible D match to TRBD1 (6 bases). CDR3 size: 15 residues. Per the germline V gene, CDR1 is MNHNS and CDR2 is SASEGT. V gave up 1 base and J gave up 4 bases, with 13 bases separating them. The CDR3 is CASSEVGRGTYGYTF. The CDR3 nucleotides are TGTGCCAGCAGTGAAGTCGGAAGGGGGACCTATGGCTACACCTTC.